The rows below give T cell receptor beta chains drawn from one sample of a study of T-cell reconstitution after alpha-beta-depleted transplantation in children. From the PCR reads, TCRdb called clonotypes with MiXCR, one entry per CDR3 protein. This sample yields 550,000 to 800,000 distinct CDR3 sequences, of which 13% are seen a single time; around 0.76% belongs to the top ten. The sample here was PBMCs, taken before TCRalphabeta/CD19-depleted stem cell transplant. These receptor sequences come from a girl aged 2 to 10 with congenital amegakaryocytic thrombocytopenia, due to receive a stem cell transplant. The CDR3 runs from the conserved cysteine through the conserved F or W. Fields, in order: J gene, clone size, D gene, CDR3 length, V gene, CDR3 protein, CDR3 DNA. A D gene is named only where the DNA matches it firmly. Rows may omit the clone size; those that give it use once, few, many or a size class.

TRBJ2-3,many,TRBD2,15,TRBV12-3/TRBV12-4,CASSPSGSIIDTQYF,TGTGCCAGCAGCCCTAGCGGGAGTATTATAGATACGCAGTATTTT
TRBJ1-5,.,.,14,TRBV6-1,CASSETGKNQPQHF,TGTGCCAGCAGTGAAACTGGGAAGAATCAGCCCCAGCATTTT
TRBJ1-2,.,.,14,TRBV28,CASSSFRASAGYTF,TGTGCCAGCAGTTCTTTTCGGGCTTCGGCAGGCTACACCTTC
TRBJ2-4,.,TRBD2,16,TRBV10-3,CAISESGGRGRNIQYF,TGTGCCATCAGTGAGAGTGGCGGGAGGGGGAGAAACATTCAGTACTTC
TRBJ1-2,.,.,13,TRBV7-9,CASSLAGLYGYTF,TGTGCCAGCAGCTTAGCGGGCCTCTATGGCTACACCTTC
TRBJ2-2,many,.,14,TRBV20-1,CSAKLSGYTGELFF,TGCAGTGCTAAGCTTTCGGGATACACCGGGGAGCTGTTTTTT
TRBJ2-1,few,TRBD1,12,TRBV28,CASRTGGVEQFF,TGTGCCAGCCGGACAGGGGGAGTTGAGCAGTTCTTC
TRBJ2-2,many,.,14,TRBV27,CASSSYSNTGELFF,TGTGCCAGCAGTTCCTACTCGAACACCGGGGAGCTGTTTTTT
TRBJ1-4,.,.,13,TRBV11-2,CATLGLPNEKLFF,TGTGCCACCTTGGGGCTTCCTAATGAAAAACTGTTTTTT
TRBJ2-7,many,.,14,TRBV29-1,CSVGGKPSSYEQYF,TGCAGCGTTGGCGGCAAACCAAGCTCCTACGAGCAGTACTTC
TRBJ1-1,once,.,13,TRBV20-1,CSAGVQRTPEAFF,TGCAGTGCTGGAGTACAGAGGACACCGGAAGCTTTCTTT
TRBJ2-3,.,.,17,TRBV3-1,CASSQRASGRSTDTQYF,TGTGCCAGCAGCCAACGGGCCAGCGGACGAAGCACAGATACGCAGTATTTT
TRBJ2-4,.,.,14,TRBV2,CASSEASGKNIQYF,TGTGCCAGCAGTGAAGCGTCCGGGAAAAACATTCAGTACTTC
TRBJ2-3,.,.,13,TRBV4-1,CASRQLGTDTQYF,TGCGCCAGCAGACAACTAGGCACAGATACGCAGTATTTT
TRBJ1-1,few,.,16,TRBV7-8,CASSTSGALMNTEAFF,TGTGCCAGCAGCACATCAGGGGCTCTCATGAACACTGAAGCTTTCTTT
TRBJ1-5,.,TRBD1,17,TRBV7-2,CASSPRLEGQGSQPQHF,TGTGCCAGCAGCCCCCGCCTGGAGGGACAGGGTAGTCAGCCCCAGCATTTT
TRBJ2-7,many,TRBD2,15,TRBV3-1,CASSQASGRTWEQYF,TGTGCCAGCAGCCAAGCTAGCGGGAGGACGTGGGAGCAGTACTTC
TRBJ1-5,few,.,16,TRBV7-8,CASSPARVGFNQPQHF,TGTGCCAGCAGCCCCGCACGTGTGGGGTTCAATCAGCCCCAGCATTTT
TRBJ2-1,.,TRBD1,18,TRBV2,CASSAPDSTGFSYNEQFF,TGTGCCAGCAGTGCCCCTGACTCGACAGGGTTTTCCTACAATGAGCAGTTCTTC
TRBJ2-2,many,.,14,TRBV20-1,CSARGGPGTGELFF,TGCAGTGCTAGAGGAGGGCCGGGCACCGGGGAGCTGTTTTTT
TRBJ2-5,.,.,16,TRBV4-1,CASSQDPGLSQETQYF,TGCGCCAGCAGCCAAGATCCAGGGCTCTCCCAGGAGACCCAGTACTTC
TRBJ1-5,many,.,15,TRBV20-1,CSASTTGIGRQPQHF,TGCAGTGCTAGCACAACAGGGATCGGTAGGCAGCCCCAGCATTTT
TRBJ2-1,.,.,15,TRBV19,CASSHQSGVYNEQFF,TGTGCCAGTAGCCACCAGAGCGGAGTCTACAATGAGCAGTTCTTC
TRBJ1-2,many,TRBD1,17,TRBV5-1,CASSSGTGVPLNYGYTF,TGCGCCAGCAGCTCCGGGACAGGCGTACCCCTCAACTATGGCTACACCTTC
TRBJ2-3,many,.,14,TRBV10-1,CASSRTSSTDTQYF,TGCGCCAGCAGTAGGACATCTAGCACAGATACGCAGTATTTT
TRBJ2-7,many,.,9,TRBV5-1,CATLYEQYF,TGCGCCACACTCTACGAGCAGTACTTC
TRBJ2-1,.,TRBD1,15,TRBV24-1,CATSDSGTGVREQFF,TGTGCCACCAGTGATTCCGGGACAGGGGTCCGTGAGCAGTTCTTC
TRBJ2-3,.,TRBD2,15,TRBV25-1,CASSLSGRAEDTQYF,TGTGCCAGCAGCCTCAGCGGGAGGGCCGAAGATACGCAGTATTTT
TRBJ2-5,.,.,19,TRBV12-5,CASGLAPGDPKSGQETQYF,TGTGCTAGTGGTTTGGCCCCCGGGGACCCGAAGAGTGGACAAGAGACCCAGTACTTC
TRBJ2-1,many,.,13,TRBV28,CASRRASYNEQFF,TGTGCCAGCCGAAGAGCATCCTACAATGAGCAGTTCTTC
TRBJ2-5,many,.,11,TRBV6-5,CASSRRETQYF,TGTGCCAGCAGTAGGCGAGAGACCCAGTACTTC
TRBJ2-2,.,TRBD2,19,TRBV12-3/TRBV12-4,CASSPGTSMGYANTGELFF,TGTGCCAGCAGTCCCGGGACTAGTATGGGTTACGCGAACACCGGGGAGCTGTTTTTT
TRBJ2-6,many,.,17,TRBV7-2,CASSITLWTSGANVLTF,TGTGCCAGCAGCATCACCCTTTGGACCTCTGGGGCCAACGTCCTGACTTTC
TRBJ2-3,many,TRBD1,15,TRBV11-2,CASSHPGTGTDTQYF,TGTGCCAGCAGCCATCCCGGGACAGGCACAGATACGCAGTATTTT
TRBJ2-1,once,TRBD2,15,TRBV12-3/TRBV12-4,CASSSTSGTINEQFF,TGTGCCAGCAGTTCGACTAGCGGGACGATCAATGAGCAGTTCTTC
TRBJ2-3,.,TRBD2,15,TRBV20-1,CSANPTSGRTDTQYF,TGCAGTGCTAACCCGACTAGCGGGAGGACAGATACGCAGTATTTT
TRBJ2-1,.,TRBD1,15,TRBV20-1,CSAKQGPPSYNEQFF,TGCAGTGCAAAACAGGGGCCTCCCTCCTACAATGAGCAGTTCTTC
TRBJ2-7,few,TRBD2,15,TRBV18,CASSPRTSGRHEQYF,TGTGCCAGCTCACCCCGGACTAGCGGGAGGCACGAGCAGTACTTC
TRBJ2-5,.,TRBD2,14,TRBV2,CASSVYLAGRSQYF,TGTGCCAGCAGTGTTTATCTAGCGGGGAGGTCCCAGTACTTC
TRBJ2-7,.,TRBD2,19,TRBV7-9,CASSSLLTSGPVGVYEQYF,TGTGCCAGCAGCTCTCTACTCACTAGCGGCCCGGTTGGAGTCTACGAGCAGTACTTC
TRBJ1-2,.,TRBD1,14,TRBV7-8,CASSVTGSNYGYTF,TGTGCCAGCAGCGTGACAGGGTCTAACTATGGCTACACCTTC
TRBJ2-3,many,TRBD2,16,TRBV12-3/TRBV12-4,CASRPELAGGTDTQYF,TGTGCCAGCAGGCCGGAACTAGCGGGAGGCACAGATACGCAGTATTTT
TRBJ2-7,.,.,14,TRBV29-1,CSVAPGTATYELYF,.
TRBJ1-4,few,.,15,TRBV14,CASSQGTARREKLFF,TGTGCCAGCAGCCAAGGAACGGCCCGGAGGGAAAAACTGTTTTTT
TRBJ2-1,many,.,14,TRBV20-1,CSARDRGPYNEQFF,TGCAGTGCTAGAGATCGAGGTCCTTACAATGAGCAGTTCTTC
TRBJ2-2,.,.,15,TRBV7-9,CASSWTRAYTGELFF,TGTGCCAGCAGCTGGACGAGAGCCTACACCGGGGAGCTGTTTTTT
TRBJ2-5,many,.,15,TRBV5-6,CASSFHSGTEETQYF,TGTGCCAGCAGCTTTCATTCTGGGACCGAAGAGACCCAGTACTTC
TRBJ2-5,.,.,12,TRBV30,CAWTGRKETQYF,TGTGCCTGGACCGGGAGAAAAGAGACCCAGTACTTC
TRBJ2-3,many,TRBD1,17,TRBV12-3/TRBV12-4,CASSSAKTGGWADTQYF,TGTGCCAGCAGTTCCGCGAAGACAGGGGGCTGGGCGGATACGCAGTATTTT
TRBJ1-1,few,.,14,TRBV6-5,CASSLRGPNTEAFF,TGTGCCAGCAGTTTGCGGGGACCGAACACTGAAGCTTTCTTT